This T cell receptor beta chain was recovered during a study of T cells in Graves' hyperthyroidism and ophthalmopathy. Template material for amplifying TCR beta CDR3 regions consisted of RNA transcripts. With the HTBI primer set, the TCR CDR3 went through a first round of RT-PCR. TCRdb independently ran MiXCR on the multiplex PCR reads; one entry per CDR3 protein. This table holds around 300,000 distinct CDR3 sequences, 20% to 25% found once. Germline CDR1 LNHDA, CDR2 SQIVND (reference sequence). CDR3 length equals 18 residues. V lost 3 bases, J lost 0 bases, and 18 bases lay in between. Exclusions: uncontrolled infection, other autoimmune disease, pregnancy, lactation. This clonotype has at least ten counts.

Sequenced sample: blood. This TCR was sampled from a man aged 40-49 years with Graves' hyperthyroidism that later progressed to Graves' ophthalmopathy. The chain carries TRBV19 and TRBJ1-3, with D unresolved. The CDR3 DNA reads TGTGCCAGTAGTATCCTCCTCGGGAAAACTCACTCTGGAAACACCATATATTTT. Translated, it gives CASSILLGKTHSGNTIYF.